A single sample is the source of the 18 T cell receptor beta chains below, sequenced in a study of beta chain features in type 1 diabetes. Study-wide points: Type 1 diabetes patients had TCRB CDR3s that were shorter (moderately but significantly so) in all four CD4+ subsets.

Expressed TCRB transcripts were sequenced, since all the RNA that had been isolated was reverse transcribed. Profiling relied on immunoSEQ multiplex PCR, and the TCRdb table lists in-frame clones only, not all of them. The repertoire has 130,000 or so clones, roughly 17% of them found once; the top ten carry 2% to 2.5%. Their antigen targets remain unknown. The specimen was central memory CD4+ T cells from blood. Every receptor here comes from a man aged 25 to 40 with type 1 diabetes.

This clone showed up just a few times. CDR3 sequence reads: CASRTSAGSSYEQYF. CDR3 sequence (DNA): TGTGCCAGCAGGACTTCTGCAGGGAGCTCCTACGAGCAGTACTTC. J is TRBJ2-7 and V is TRBV27, with D perhaps assigned TRBD1 or TRBD2 (5 bases each). Germline CDR1 is MNHEY and CDR2 is SMNVEV (reference sequence). The CDR3 is 15 residues long. V lost 6 bases, J lost 0 bases, and 15 bases lay in between.

This rearrangement joins TRBV5-1 to TRBJ2-7; TRBD2 aligns across 9 bases. The CDR3 covers 16 residues. CDR1 and CDR2 (germline): SGHRS, YFSETQ. J lost 0 bases, V lost 2 bases, and 6 bases had no gene match. This CDR3 is CASSFLAGVSSYEQYF. Written as DNA, the CDR3 is TGCGCCAGCAGCTTTTTAGCGGGGGTGAGCTCCTACGAGCAGTACTTC. The full variable domain, in which reference TRBV5-1 and TRBJ2-7 provide the parts outside the CDR3, is KAGVTQTPRYLIKTRGQQVTLSCSPISGHRSVSWYQQTPGQGLQFLFEYFSETQRNKGNFPGRFSGRQFSNSRSEMNVSTLELGDSALYLCASSFLAGVSSYEQYFGPGTRLTVT.

V and J are TRBV28 and TRBJ1-2; D remains unclear. V was cut by 4 bases and J by 7 bases, with 13 bases left in between. The CDR3 is made up of 13 amino acids. Germline CDR1 reads MDHEN; CDR2 reads SYDVKM. The DNA of the CDR3 is TGTGCCAGCAGTTGGAAAACCCTAGGTGGCTACACCTTC. Its protein product is CASSWKTLGGYTF.

The chain's CDR3 is CSVGTVNEKLFF. The CDR3 coding sequence is TGCAGCGTTGGGACAGTGAATGAAAAACTGTTTTTT. The genes are TRBV29-1 and TRBJ1-4, with a weak D call TRBD1 (6 bases). Trimming stripped 4 bases from V and 5 bases from J, with 8 bases between. This CDR3 is built from 12 residues. Germline CDR1 is SQVTM and CDR2 is ANQGSEA.

This clone occurred a few times. J is TRBJ1-2 and V is TRBV4-2, with D uncertain. The CDR3 totals 14 residues. Trimming pared 0 bases from V and 2 bases from J, leaving 7 bases between. Germline V lookup: CDR1 LGHNA, CDR2 YNFKEQ. Here the CDR3 reads CASSQDSGNYGYTF. DNA of the CDR3: TGTGCCAGCAGCCAAGATTCGGGGAACTATGGCTACACCTTC.

This chain uses TRBV5-5 with TRBJ2-2, with a tentative D call TRBD1 (5 bases). V was pared by 0 bases and J by 3 bases, with 9 bases between. The CDR3 consists of 15 residues. The germline V gene encodes CDR1 SGHKS and CDR2 YYEKEE (reference sequence). CDR3 in DNA: TGTGCCAGCAGCTTGGGTTCAGGGTACACCGGGGAGCTGTTTTTT. This encodes CASSLGSGYTGELFF.

This clone was recorded only once. The chain couples TRBV30 to TRBJ1-6; D is unclear. The V gene's germline CDR1 is GTSNPN and CDR2 SVGIG (reference sequence). Trimming removed 2 bases from V and 10 bases from J, with 6 bases in between. The CDR3 is made up of 11 amino acids. CDR3 amino acids: CAWSIGSPLHF. The CDR3 nucleotides read TGTGCCTGGAGTATAGGCTCACCCCTCCACTTT.

The rearrangement links TRBV7-2 to TRBJ2-3, with D possibly matching TRBD2 (6 bases). The CDR3 covers 17 residues. The ends were cut back, 7 bases at V and 0 bases at J, with 20 bases in the middle. In germline, CDR1 is SGHTA, CDR2 FQGNSA. The CDR3 coding sequence is TGTGCCAGCACCCAACGGACCACGGGGGTCAGCACAGATACGCAGTATTTT. It codes for CASTQRTTGVSTDTQYF.

CDR3 in DNA: TGTGCCAGCAGATACGAGGAGCTCGAGCAGTACTTC. Its translation: CASRYEELEQYF. This chain links TRBV11-2 with TRBJ2-7; D is uncertain. In germline, CDR1 is SGHAT, CDR2 FQNNGV. The CDR3 sequence is 12 residues long. V lost 6 bases and J 6 bases, leaving 12 bases between the germline ends.

The sample holds one count of this clone. The V gene is TRBV4-3, the J gene TRBJ2-1, with D tentatively TRBD2 (7 bases). V lost 4 bases, J lost 3 bases, and 22 bases lay in between. The germline V gene has CDR1 LGHNA and CDR2 YSLEER. The CDR3 has 18 residues. This CDR3 is CASSRSPGLGGNYNEQFF. CDR3 coding DNA: TGCGCCAGCAGCCGTTCCCCCGGACTAGGGGGTAACTACAATGAGCAGTTCTTC.

J is TRBJ1-2 and V is TRBV29-1; D gene ambiguous. This CDR3 has 10 amino acids. Looked up from germline, CDR1 is SQVTM and CDR2 is ANQGSEA. Trimming removed 6 bases at V and 5 bases at J, with 7 bases between. The CDR3 region has the DNA TGCAGCGTCGAGAAATATGGCTACACCTTC. Its translation: CSVEKYGYTF.

V is TRBV4-2 and J is TRBJ2-7; D not certain. The CDR3 covers 16 residues. V gave up 0 bases and J gave up 4 bases, with 16 bases separating them. Germline V gene lookup returns CDR1 LGHNA and CDR2 YNFKEQ. The CDR3 is CASSQDIHRPSYEQYF. CDR3 bases: TGTGCCAGCAGCCAAGATATCCATCGTCCCTCGTACGAGCAGTACTTC.

This clone was seen a few times. This chain joins TRBV6-1 and TRBJ2-7; 7 positions agree with TRBD1. CDR1 and CDR2 (germline): MNHNS, SASEGT. The V segment lost 4 bases and the J segment 9 bases; nucleotides outside the gene matches: 21. CDR3 length: 17 residues. CDR3 region: CASSVEGQSRSVSGQYF. CDR3 sequence (DNA): TGTGCCAGCAGTGTAGAGGGACAGTCCCGTTCCGTGTCGGGGCAGTACTTC.

V is TRBV29-1 and J is TRBJ2-1; 7 nucleotides line up with TRBD1. The germline V gene has CDR1 SQVTM and CDR2 ANQGSEA. The CDR3 sequence is 13 residues long. Trimming cost V 6 bases and J 5 bases; bases outside gene matches: 7. The CDR3 region is CSVSRTGNNEQFF. DNA for the CDR3: TGCAGCGTGTCCCGGACAGGTAACAATGAGCAGTTCTTC.

The genes are TRBV4-3 and TRBJ2-7; perhaps TRBD1 as D (6 bases). The CDR3 has 15 residues. V dropped 4 bases and J dropped 0 bases, with 13 bases sitting between them. Germline CDR1 and CDR2: LGHNA and YSLEER. The DNA of the CDR3 is TGCGCCAGCAGCCCAAGGACAGTCAGCTCCTACGAGCAGTACTTC. As protein: CASSPRTVSSYEQYF.

V usage is TRBV7-2 and J usage is TRBJ1-4, with no clear D. Trimming pared 2 bases from V and 8 bases from J, leaving 12 bases between. The CDR3 totals 14 residues. CDR1 is SGHTA and CDR2 is FQGNSA in the germline V gene. In DNA, the CDR3 is TGTGCCAGCAGCTTAAATTTCGCGGGGGAAAAACTGTTTTTT. It is translated as CASSLNFAGEKLFF.

This chain connects TRBV7-9 to TRBJ2-3; D ambiguous. Germline V gene lookup returns CDR1 SEHNR and CDR2 FQNEAQ (reference sequence). CDR3 length equals 14 residues. The V end was cut by 1 base, the J end by 0 bases, with 5 bases between. CDR3 protein: CASSLGQSTDTQYF. The CDR3 nucleotides are TGTGCCAGCAGCTTAGGCCAAAGCACAGATACGCAGTATTTT.

This clone has only a few counts. The J gene is TRBJ1-6, the V gene TRBV5-1; no firm D call. Germline CDR1 and CDR2: SGHRS and YFSETQ. With 6 bases removed from V and 9 bases from J, the gap between germline ends came to 16 bases. This CDR3 has 14 residues. The CDR3 coding sequence is TGCGCCAGCATTGGATCACAGTATCCTTCACCCCTCCACTTT. It specifies CASIGSQYPSPLHF.